One T cell receptor (beta chain) is described in this entry. Its antigen remains unidentified. One junction end disagrees with the germline gene, perhaps due to a read error. These data belong to a study of shared clonotypes between healthy human individuals. Study details: Ranging from 18 to 49 in age, donors were two women and three men.

The CDR3 runs 13 residues. Germline loops: CDR1 KGHSH, CDR2 LQKENI. Study findings and constraints: Four donors held about 5% of naive CD4 clonotypes in common.

Assay: immunoSEQ multiplex PCR; the TCRdb copy retains only in-frame clones and omits some. The sample consists of over 2 million clones, roughly 90% of them appearing once. Partitioning of CD4+ cells yielded a CD45RA+ naive subset and a CD45RA-negative memory subset. Sequenced sample: naive CD4+ T cells from PBMCs. Sample subset: CD45RA+ positively selected. The rearrangement links TRBV18 to TRBJ2-7, with D hard to call. This receptor was identified in a man aged 18 to 35 in good health. Some clones in this sample may be carry-over from other donors' samples. In DNA form, the CDR3 reads TGTGCCAGCTCACCAATAAAAGACATAACGTCGGACTTC. The encoded protein is CASSPIKDITSDF.